This T cell receptor (delta chain) was documented in a study of gamma-delta T cells after stem cell transplantation. TCRdb re-called the RT-PCR reads using CATT. The profile covers approximately 4,200 delta-chain clones, with 15% to 20% appearing a single time and around 4.4% taken by the ten largest. The length of the CDR3 is 20 residues. With 3 bases clipped from V and 0 bases from J, the junction kept 19 bases outside the gene matches. CDR1 and CDR2 (germline): TSWWSYY, QGS. Sequenced material: gamma-delta T cells. The TCR was taken from a human donor. It is not recorded whose cells these are; they may come from a transplant donor. V is TRDV1 and J is TRDJ1; 7 bases line up with TRDD3. In the absence of a J gene in TCRdb, the DNA was matched to germline to assign it here. CDR3 region: CALGEHPAGGILMYTDKLIF. DNA for the CDR3: TGTGCTCTTGGGGAGCATCCCGCCGGGGGGATCCTTATGTACACCGATAAACTCATCTTT.